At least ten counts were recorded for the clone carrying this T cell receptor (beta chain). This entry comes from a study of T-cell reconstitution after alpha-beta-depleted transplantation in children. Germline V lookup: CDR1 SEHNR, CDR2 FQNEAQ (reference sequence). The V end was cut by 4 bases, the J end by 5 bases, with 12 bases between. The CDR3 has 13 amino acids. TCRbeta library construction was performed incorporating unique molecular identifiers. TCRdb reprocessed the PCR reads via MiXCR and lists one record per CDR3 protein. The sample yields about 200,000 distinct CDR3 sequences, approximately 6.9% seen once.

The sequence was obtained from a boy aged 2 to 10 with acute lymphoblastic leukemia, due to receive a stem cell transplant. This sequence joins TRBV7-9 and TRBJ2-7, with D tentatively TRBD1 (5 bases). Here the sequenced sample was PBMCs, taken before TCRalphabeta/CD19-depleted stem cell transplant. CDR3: CASSSDSRDEQYF. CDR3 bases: TGTGCCAGCAGCTCAGACAGTCGGGACGAGCAGTACTTC.